What follows are 29 T cell receptor beta chains derived from one specimen sequenced in a study of shared clonotypes between healthy human individuals. The table came from immunoSEQ multiplex PCR; TCRdb's copy has only in-frame clones and leaves some out. The sample carries 950,000 to 1,100,000 clones, around 76% recorded once. What was sequenced was memory CD4+ T cells sorted from blood. The subset: CD45RA-negative fraction. These receptors were collected from a man aged 18 to 35 in good health.

This chain joins TRBV6-6 and TRBJ1-3; no clear D gene. The CDR3 consists of 13 residues. The V gene's germline CDR1 is MNHNY and CDR2 SVGAGI (reference sequence). V was trimmed by 6 bases and J by 2 bases, leaving 8 bases between them. The CDR3 nucleotides read TGTGCCAGCAGCCCAGTCCCTGGAAACACCATATATTTT. Amino acid sequence: CASSPVPGNTIYF.

The chain recombines TRBV15 with TRBJ2-1; tentatively, D is TRBD2 (5 bases). The CDR3 extends over 13 amino acids. V gave up 5 bases and J gave up 5 bases, with 10 bases separating them. CDR1 is LNHNV, CDR2 YYDKDF, per germline (reference sequence). The CDR3 here is CATSPGTHNEQFF. Written as DNA, the CDR3 is TGTGCCACCAGCCCGGGAACCCACAATGAGCAGTTCTTC.

The chain uses TRBV5-1 and TRBJ2-7; the match to TRBD2 covers 9 bases. This CDR3 is 14 amino acids long. V shed 5 bases, J shed 6 bases, and the junction held 9 bases outside the gene matches. From germline, CDR1 is SGHRS and CDR2 YFSETQ. The CDR3 nucleotides read TGCGCCAGCAGTATGCTAGCGGGGCCGGGCGAGCAGTACTTC. This sequence encodes CASSMLAGPGEQYF.

This chain joins TRBV4-1 and TRBJ1-1, with 7 nucleotides matching TRBD1. Per germline, CDR1 MGHRA and CDR2 YSYEKL. V trimming: 4 bases; J trimming: 1 base; junction bases outside the gene matches: 15. The CDR3 is made up of 18 amino acids. DNA of the CDR3: TGCGCCAGCAGCCGGGGAAACTGGGAAGGGGGCGGGAACACTGAAGCTTTCTTT. Its protein is CASSRGNWEGGGNTEAFF.

The rearrangement uses TRBV2 and TRBJ1-6; 10 nucleotides align to TRBD1. V gave up 6 bases and J gave up 10 bases; unmatched junction bases: 15. Per the germline V gene, CDR1 is SNHLY and CDR2 is FYNNEI. There are 17 residues in the CDR3. The CDR3 region has the DNA TGTGCCAGCAGCTGGGGCCAGACAGGGGGCGTCAGCTCACCCCTCCACTTT. This encodes CASSWGQTGGVSSPLHF.

V and J are TRBV12-5 and TRBJ2-7, with a weak D call TRBD2 (6 bases). The CDR3 totals 15 residues. The V gene lost 1 base and the J gene lost 2 bases, with 12 bases spanning the gap. CDR1 and CDR2 from the germline V gene are LGHNT and FRNRAP. The CDR3 region is CASGLGLASTYEQYF. DNA of the CDR3: TGTGCTAGTGGTTTGGGGCTAGCGTCTACCTACGAGCAGTACTTC.

The CDR3 is CAWSGVGETQYF. The DNA of the CDR3 is TGTGCCTGGAGCGGGGTAGGAGAGACCCAGTACTTC. The chain couples TRBV30 to TRBJ2-5; weak D call: TRBD2 (5 bases). The CDR3 sequence is 12 residues long. Trimming took 3 bases from V and 4 from J, leaving 9 bases between them. Germline V gene sequence: CDR1 GTSNPN, CDR2 SVGIG (reference sequence).

The CDR3 spells CASSDSGATDTQYF. In DNA, the CDR3 is TGCGCCAGCAGCGATTCGGGGGCGACAGATACGCAGTATTTT. The gene calls are TRBV5-1 and TRBJ2-3; the D gene could be TRBD1 or TRBD2 (6 bases each). The V gene lost 4 bases and the J gene lost 3 bases, with 12 bases spanning the gap. The CDR3 runs 14 residues. The V gene's germline CDR1 is SGHRS and CDR2 YFSETQ.

This clone was observed a few times. CDR3 bases: TGTGCCAGCAGTGGAGGTCCCTACACTGAAGCTTTCTTT. It codes for CASSGGPYTEAFF. The chain links TRBV2 to TRBJ1-1; D unresolved. The CDR3 totals 13 residues. Germline CDR1 reads SNHLY; CDR2 reads FYNNEI. V shed 4 bases and J shed 3 bases, with 9 bases lying between them.

On this clone: The same CDR3 arises from other DNA sequences in this sample as well. The V call is TRBV6-6, the J call TRBJ1-1; D perhaps matches TRBD1 (5 bases). The CDR3 length is 10 residues. Germline CDR1 and CDR2: MNHNY and SVGAGI (reference sequence). Between the trimmed V and J ends, which lost 4 bases and 8 bases, there was a span of 5 bases. CDR3 residues: CASSWTEAFF. The CDR3 DNA sequence: TGTGCCAGCAGTTGGACAGAAGCTTTCTTT.

This clone showed up just once. This rearrangement joins TRBV11-2 to TRBJ2-1, with 12 bases that match TRBD2. This CDR3 spans 16 amino acids. J lost 14 bases, V lost 1 base, and 12 bases had no gene match. Germline CDR1 and CDR2: SGHAT and FQNNGV. CDR3 amino acids: CASSLAPSGGAERKFF. CDR3 DNA sequence: TGTGCCAGCAGCTTAGCGCCTAGCGGGGGGGCAGAGAGGAAGTTCTTC.

The chain links TRBV19 to TRBJ1-2, with D possibly matching TRBD1 (5 bases). In germline, CDR1 is LNHDA, CDR2 SQIVND (reference sequence). The CDR3 length is 14 residues. The V end was cut by 5 bases, the J end by 3 bases, with 13 bases between. CDR3 residues: CASSLGRTDYGYTF. Written as DNA, the CDR3 is TGTGCCAGTAGTCTGGGACGTACGGACTATGGCTACACCTTC.

V and J are TRBV30 and TRBJ2-2; no clear D gene. The germline CDR1 and CDR2 sequences are GTSNPN and SVGIG (reference sequence). The V and J ends lost 0 bases and 2 bases respectively, with 7 bases between them. CDR3 length: 14 amino acids. The chain's CDR3 is CAWSVGYNTGELFF. As DNA, the CDR3 is TGTGCCTGGAGTGTTGGCTATAACACCGGGGAGCTGTTTTTT.

This clone turned up a few times. The V call is TRBV19, the J call TRBJ1-1; the D is unclear. The CDR3 loop spans 15 amino acids. The germline V gene encodes CDR1 LNHDA and CDR2 SQIVND (reference sequence). V lost 5 bases and J 1 base, leaving 14 bases between the germline ends. The DNA for the CDR3 is TGTGCCAGTAGTTATATTGGAAGTGGGAACACTGAAGCTTTCTTT. This translates into CASSYIGSGNTEAFF.

This sequence joins TRBV2 and TRBJ1-2; D possibly corresponds to TRBD1 (5 bases). V lost 7 bases and J 4 bases, leaving 13 bases between the germline ends. Looked up from germline, CDR1 is SNHLY and CDR2 is FYNNEI. The length of the CDR3 is 13 residues. This CDR3 is CASTSGRFYGYTF. The CDR3 DNA reads TGTGCCAGCACCTCGGGACGATTCTATGGCTACACCTTC.

This clone was seen only once. The J gene is TRBJ1-5, the V gene TRBV27; the D gene is possibly TRBD1 (6 bases). CDR3 size: 17 residues. Trimming removed 0 bases from V and 2 bases from J, with 14 bases in between. Germline assignment: CDR1 MNHEY and CDR2 SMNVEV (reference sequence). In nucleotides, the CDR3 is TGTGCCAGCAGTTTATCCCATCTCACAGGGCGCAATCAGCCCCAGCATTTT. Protein product: CASSLSHLTGRNQPQHF.

This chain connects TRBV9 to TRBJ2-1; 8 bases agree with TRBD2. The CDR3 consists of 17 residues. The junction had 11 bases not matched to a gene; V was cut back by 0 bases and J by 6 bases. Germline V gene lookup returns CDR1 SGDLS and CDR2 YYNGEE. The CDR3 spells CASSVGVSGAAVNEQFF. The CDR3, as DNA: TGTGCCAGCAGCGTAGGGGTTAGCGGGGCCGCGGTCAATGAGCAGTTCTTC.

V and J are TRBV2 and TRBJ2-3; 7 nucleotides agree with TRBD2. Germline V CDR1 and CDR2: SNHLY, FYNNEI. V shed 6 bases and J 4 bases; nucleotides not matched to a gene: 10. The CDR3 is 15 amino acids. CDR3 loop: CASRAGTNSPDTQYF. The CDR3 coding sequence is TGTGCCAGCAGAGCCGGGACTAATTCCCCAGATACGCAGTATTTT.

The chain has TRBV19 and TRBJ1-5; maybe TRBD1 (5 bases). The CDR3 is 17 residues long. The germline V gene has CDR1 LNHDA and CDR2 SQIVND (reference sequence). V lost 4 bases and J lost 6, with 22 bases in between. CDR3 DNA sequence: TGTGCCAGTAGTACCCACGGGGGGGGAGGCCTCGGTCAGCCCCAGCATTTT. This sequence encodes CASSTHGGGGLGQPQHF.

The CDR3 bases are TGTGCCAGCAGCTTAGCGCCGGTGGAGGGTGAGCAGTTCTTC. Amino acid sequence: CASSLAPVEGEQFF. The chain uses TRBV7-6 and TRBJ2-1; possibly TRBD2 for D (6 bases). This CDR3 region has 14 residues. Trimming shortened V by 0 bases and J by 9 bases, and 12 bases separated the two germline ends. Germline V gene lookup returns CDR1 SGHVS and CDR2 FNYEAQ.

The J gene is TRBJ1-5, the V gene TRBV21-1. TRBV21-1 is marked as a pseudogene. CDR3 length: 12 amino acids. This chain's CDR3 is CASSYQNQPQHF. The CDR3 bases are TGTGCCAGCAGCTACCAAAATCAGCCCCAGCATTTT.

V is TRBV7-2 and J is TRBJ2-7; 7 bases are shared with TRBD2. CDR3 length: 14 residues. Trimming at V came to 4 bases and at J to 2 bases, leaving 5 bases not matched to a gene. CDR1 and CDR2 (germline): SGHTA, FQGNSA. The CDR3 reads CASSSLAVTYEQYF. CDR3 sequence (DNA): TGTGCCAGCAGCTCTCTAGCGGTCACCTACGAGCAGTACTTC.

The gene calls are TRBV19 and TRBJ1-5; the D gene is possibly TRBD1 (6 bases). Trimming took 4 bases from V and 0 from J, leaving 28 bases between them. CDR1 and CDR2 (germline): LNHDA, SQIVND (reference sequence). CDR3 size: 21 residues. In nucleotides, the CDR3 is TGTGCCAGTAGTACCCGTCCCGGGACATTTTTGGGAATTAATAGCAATCAGCCCCAGCATTTT. It yields the protein CASSTRPGTFLGINSNQPQHF.

The chain employs TRBV6-6 and TRBJ2-2, with 8 bases fitting TRBD2. V lost 9 bases and J lost 0; bases outside the gene matches: 3. Germline CDR1 and CDR2: MNHNY and SVGAGI (reference sequence). The CDR3 covers 14 residues. For the CDR3, the DNA is TGTGCCAGTAGCGGGAATGCGAACACCGGGGAGCTGTTTTTT. This encodes CASSGNANTGELFF.

The table lists this clone with a count of one. This chain connects TRBV28 to TRBJ1-1; D gene unclear. Per the germline V gene, CDR1 is MDHEN and CDR2 is SYDVKM. There are 13 residues in the CDR3. V lost 2 bases and J 5 bases, leaving 9 bases between the germline ends. The chain's CDR3 is CASSLRPETEAFF. The CDR3 DNA reads TGTGCCAGCAGTTTAAGGCCAGAGACTGAAGCTTTCTTT. Together with reference TRBV28 and TRBJ1-1, the CDR3 gives the full variable domain: DVKVTQSSRYLVKRTGEKVFLECVQDMDHENMFWYRQDPGLGLRLIYFSYDVKMKEKGDIPEGYSVSREKKERFSLILESASTNQTSMYLCASSLRPETEAFFGQGTRLTVV.

This clone was detected only a few times. This chain connects TRBV30 to TRBJ2-7, with D tentatively TRBD2 (5 bases). Germline V gene sequence: CDR1 GTSNPN, CDR2 SVGIG (reference sequence). The V and J ends lost 0 bases and 7 bases respectively, with 19 bases between them. CDR3 length: 15 amino acids. The CDR3 region has the DNA TGTGCCTGGAGTGTACGTGGCAATGGAGGAAGGGAGCAGTACTTC. It is translated as CAWSVRGNGGREQYF.

This clone was counted ten times or more. The V and J genes are TRBV21-1 and TRBJ1-4; TRBD1 is taken as the D call from the table, unchecked against the DNA. TRBV21-1 is a pseudogene locus. The CDR3 length is 16 residues. The DNA of the CDR3 is TGTGCCAGCAGCAAGTATCGTGGACATACGAATGAAAAACTGTTTTTT. Its translation is CASSKYRGHTNEKLFF.

This clone was counted a few times. The rearrangement uses TRBV18 and TRBJ1-5; a possible D gene is TRBD1 (6 bases). V lost 3 bases, J lost 3 bases, and 9 bases lay in between. The germline CDR1 and CDR2 sequences are KGHSH and LQKENI. This CDR3 is 14 amino acids long. In nucleotides, the CDR3 is TGTGCCAGCTCACCTGGACAGTTCAATCAGCCCCAGCATTTT. Residues: CASSPGQFNQPQHF.

The chain is built from TRBV6-1 and TRBJ1-2; 8 bases are a match to TRBD1. J lost 7 bases, V lost 2 bases, and 9 bases had no gene match. The CDR3 is made up of 15 amino acids. CDR1 and CDR2 (germline): MNHNS, SASEGT. The CDR3 bases are TGTGCCAGCAGTGAAAGAGGACAGGGAATGAGTGGCTACACCTTC. Its protein is CASSERGQGMSGYTF.